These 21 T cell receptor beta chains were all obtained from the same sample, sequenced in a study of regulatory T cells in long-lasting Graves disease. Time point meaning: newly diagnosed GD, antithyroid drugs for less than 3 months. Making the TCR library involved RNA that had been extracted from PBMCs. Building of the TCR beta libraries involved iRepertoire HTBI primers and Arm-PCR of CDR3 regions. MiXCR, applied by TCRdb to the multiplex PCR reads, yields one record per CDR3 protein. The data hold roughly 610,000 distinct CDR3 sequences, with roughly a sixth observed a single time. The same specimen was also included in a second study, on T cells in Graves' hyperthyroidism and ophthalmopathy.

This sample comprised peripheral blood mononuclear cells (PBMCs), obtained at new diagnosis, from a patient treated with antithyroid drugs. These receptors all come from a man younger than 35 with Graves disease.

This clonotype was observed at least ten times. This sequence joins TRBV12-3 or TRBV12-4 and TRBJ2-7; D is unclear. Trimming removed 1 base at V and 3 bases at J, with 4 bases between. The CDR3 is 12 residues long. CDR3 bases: TGTGCCAGCAGTTTAGTATTCTACGAGCAGTACTTC. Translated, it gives CASSLVFYEQYF.

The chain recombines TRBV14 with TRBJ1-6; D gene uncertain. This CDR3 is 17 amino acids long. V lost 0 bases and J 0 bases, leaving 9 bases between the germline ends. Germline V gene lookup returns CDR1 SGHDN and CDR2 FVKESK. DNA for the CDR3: TGTGCCAGCAGCCAAGATCGGAGGAGCTCCTATAATTCACCCCTCCACTTT. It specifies CASSQDRRSSYNSPLHF. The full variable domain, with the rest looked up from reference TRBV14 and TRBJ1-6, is EAGVTQFPSHSVIEKGQTVTLRCDPISGHDNLYWYRRVMGKEIKFLLHFVKESKQDESGMPNNRFLAERTGGTYSTLKVQPAELEDSGVYFCASSQDRRSSYNSPLHFGNGTRLTVT.

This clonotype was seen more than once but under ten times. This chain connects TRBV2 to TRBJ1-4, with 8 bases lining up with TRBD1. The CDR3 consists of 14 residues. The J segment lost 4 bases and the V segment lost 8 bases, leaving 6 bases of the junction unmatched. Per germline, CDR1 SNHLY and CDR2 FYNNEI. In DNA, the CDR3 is TGTGCCAGCGGGGCAGGGGGCTTTAATGAAAAACTGTTTTTT. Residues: CASGAGGFNEKLFF.

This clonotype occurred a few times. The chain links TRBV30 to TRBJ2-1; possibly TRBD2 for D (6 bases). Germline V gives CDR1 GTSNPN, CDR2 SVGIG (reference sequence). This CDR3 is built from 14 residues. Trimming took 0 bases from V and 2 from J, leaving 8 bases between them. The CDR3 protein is CAWSVGGTYNEQFF. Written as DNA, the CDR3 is TGTGCCTGGAGTGTCGGGGGAACCTACAATGAGCAGTTCTTC. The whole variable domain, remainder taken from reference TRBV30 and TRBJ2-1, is SQTIHQWPATLVQPVGSPLSLECTVEGTSNPNLYWYRQAAGRGLQLLFYSVGIGQISSEVPQNLSASRPQDRQFILSSKKLLLSDSGFYLCAWSVGGTYNEQFFGPGTRLTVL.

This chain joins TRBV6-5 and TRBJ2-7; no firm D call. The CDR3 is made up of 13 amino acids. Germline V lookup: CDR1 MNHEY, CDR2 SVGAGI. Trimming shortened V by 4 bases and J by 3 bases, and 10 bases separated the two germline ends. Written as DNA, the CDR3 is TGTGCCAGCAGTTTTGGGTCTGGCTACGAGCAGTACTTC. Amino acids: CASSFGSGYEQYF.

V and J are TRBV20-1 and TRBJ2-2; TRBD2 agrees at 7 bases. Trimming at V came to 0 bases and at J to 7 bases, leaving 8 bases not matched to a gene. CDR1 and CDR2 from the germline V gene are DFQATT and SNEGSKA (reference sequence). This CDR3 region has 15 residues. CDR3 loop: CSAREEPSGRGELFF. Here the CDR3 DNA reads TGCAGTGCTAGAGAGGAACCTAGCGGTCGCGGGGAGCTGTTTTTT.

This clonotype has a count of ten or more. The CDR3 spells CAWSVARGRSSYNEQFF. The DNA of the CDR3 is TGTGCCTGGAGTGTAGCGCGGGGGCGAAGCTCCTACAATGAGCAGTTCTTC. This chain links TRBV30 with TRBJ2-1; maybe TRBD2 (7 bases). V dropped 0 bases and J dropped 0 bases, with 15 bases sitting between them. This CDR3 region has 17 residues. Germline CDR1 and CDR2: GTSNPN and SVGIG (reference sequence). The full variable domain, with the rest looked up from reference TRBV30 and TRBJ2-1, is SQTIHQWPATLVQPVGSPLSLECTVEGTSNPNLYWYRQAAGRGLQLLFYSVGIGQISSEVPQNLSASRPQDRQFILSSKKLLLSDSGFYLCAWSVARGRSSYNEQFFGPGTRLTVL.

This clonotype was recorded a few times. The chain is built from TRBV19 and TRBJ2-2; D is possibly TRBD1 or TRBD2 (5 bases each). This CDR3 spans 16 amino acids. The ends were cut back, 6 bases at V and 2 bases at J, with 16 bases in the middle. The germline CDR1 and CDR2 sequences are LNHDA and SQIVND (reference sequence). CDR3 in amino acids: CASRISGTANTGELFF. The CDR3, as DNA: TGTGCCAGTAGGATCTCCGGGACCGCAAACACCGGGGAGCTGTTTTTT.

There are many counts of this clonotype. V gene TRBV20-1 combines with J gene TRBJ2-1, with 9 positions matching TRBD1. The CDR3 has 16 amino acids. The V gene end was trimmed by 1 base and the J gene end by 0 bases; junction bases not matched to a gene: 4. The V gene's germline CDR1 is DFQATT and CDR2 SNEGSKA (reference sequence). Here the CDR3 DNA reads TGCAGTGCTAGAGTACAGGGGGCGAGCTCCTACAATGAGCAGTTCTTC. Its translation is CSARVQGASSYNEQFF.

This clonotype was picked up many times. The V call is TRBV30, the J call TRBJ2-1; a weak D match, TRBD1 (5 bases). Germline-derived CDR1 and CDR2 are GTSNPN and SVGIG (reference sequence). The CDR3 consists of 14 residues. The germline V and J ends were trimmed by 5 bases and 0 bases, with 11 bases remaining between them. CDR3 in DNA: TGTGCCTGGGGGGCGGAGAGCTCCTACAATGAGCAGTTCTTC. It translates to CAWGAESSYNEQFF.

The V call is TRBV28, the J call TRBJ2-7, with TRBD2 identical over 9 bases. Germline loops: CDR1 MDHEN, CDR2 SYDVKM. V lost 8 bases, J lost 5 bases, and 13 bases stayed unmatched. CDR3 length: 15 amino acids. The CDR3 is CASLGLAGVRNEQYF. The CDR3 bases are TGTGCCAGCTTAGGGTTAGCGGGAGTGAGGAACGAGCAGTACTTC.

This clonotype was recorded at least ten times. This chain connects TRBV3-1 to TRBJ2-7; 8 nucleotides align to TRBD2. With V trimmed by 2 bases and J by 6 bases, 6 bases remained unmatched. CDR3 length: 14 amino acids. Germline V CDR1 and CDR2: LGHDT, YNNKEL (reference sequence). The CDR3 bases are TGTGCCAGCAGCCAAAGCGGGAGTATTAGCGAGCAGTACTTC. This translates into CASSQSGSISEQYF.

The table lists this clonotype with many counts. The CDR3 reads CASSWGQGAPYEQYF. The DNA of the CDR3 is TGTGCCAGCAGCTGGGGACAGGGGGCTCCCTACGAGCAGTACTTC. The chain combines TRBV7-9 with TRBJ2-7; TRBD1 matches 12 bases. The CDR3 extends over 15 amino acids. The J segment lost 2 bases and the V segment lost 4 bases, leaving 3 bases of the junction unmatched. CDR1 is SEHNR, CDR2 FQNEAQ, per germline (reference sequence).

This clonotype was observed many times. This chain's CDR3 is CASVPGLAGSYEQYF. The CDR3 DNA is TGTGCCAGTGTACCGGGACTAGCGGGCTCCTACGAGCAGTACTTC. The rearrangement uses TRBV6-1 and TRBJ2-7; 12 positions agree with TRBD2. From germline, CDR1 is MNHNS and CDR2 SASEGT. V shed 9 bases and J 0 bases; nucleotides not matched to a gene: 6. This CDR3 region has 15 residues.

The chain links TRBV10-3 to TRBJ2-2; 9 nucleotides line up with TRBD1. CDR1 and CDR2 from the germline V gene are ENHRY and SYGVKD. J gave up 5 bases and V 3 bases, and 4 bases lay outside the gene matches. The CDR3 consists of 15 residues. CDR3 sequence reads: CAISEETGGTGELFF. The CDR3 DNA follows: TGTGCCATCAGTGAAGAGACAGGGGGGACCGGGGAGCTGTTTTTT.

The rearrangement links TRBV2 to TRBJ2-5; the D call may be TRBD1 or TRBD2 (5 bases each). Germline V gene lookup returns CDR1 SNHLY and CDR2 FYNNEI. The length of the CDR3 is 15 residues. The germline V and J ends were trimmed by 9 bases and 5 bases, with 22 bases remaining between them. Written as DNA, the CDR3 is TGTGCCAGTGGAGGATGGGGGAGCGCCCGGGAGACCCAGTACTTC. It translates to CASGGWGSARETQYF.

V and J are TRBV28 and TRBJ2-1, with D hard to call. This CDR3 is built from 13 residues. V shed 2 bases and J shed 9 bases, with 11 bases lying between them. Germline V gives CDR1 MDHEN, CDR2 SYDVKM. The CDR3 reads CASSLGPGTEQFF. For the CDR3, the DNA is TGTGCCAGCAGTTTAGGCCCCGGCACTGAGCAGTTCTTC.

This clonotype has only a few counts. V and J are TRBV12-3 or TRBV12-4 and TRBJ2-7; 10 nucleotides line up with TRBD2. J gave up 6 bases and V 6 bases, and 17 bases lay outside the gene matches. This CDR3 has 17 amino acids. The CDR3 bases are TGTGCCAGCAGCTTGAGCGGCCTAGCGGGAGCCGGCCTCGAGCAGTACTTC. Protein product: CASSLSGLAGAGLEQYF.

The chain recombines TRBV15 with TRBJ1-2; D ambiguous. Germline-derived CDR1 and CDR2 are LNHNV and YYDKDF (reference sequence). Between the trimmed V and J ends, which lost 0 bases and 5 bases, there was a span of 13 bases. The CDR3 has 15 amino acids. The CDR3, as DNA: TGTGCCACCAGCAGAGATACATCTTCGGGATATGGCTACACCTTC. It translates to CATSRDTSSGYGYTF.

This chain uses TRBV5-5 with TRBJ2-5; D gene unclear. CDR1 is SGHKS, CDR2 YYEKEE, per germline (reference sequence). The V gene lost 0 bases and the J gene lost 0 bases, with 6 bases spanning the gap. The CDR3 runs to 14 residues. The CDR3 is CASSLGQNQETQYF. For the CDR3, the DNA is TGTGCCAGCAGCTTGGGCCAGAACCAAGAGACCCAGTACTTC.

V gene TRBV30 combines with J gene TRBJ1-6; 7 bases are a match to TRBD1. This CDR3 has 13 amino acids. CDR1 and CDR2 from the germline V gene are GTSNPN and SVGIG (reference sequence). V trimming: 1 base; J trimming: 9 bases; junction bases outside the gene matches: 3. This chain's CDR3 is CAWSDRGGSPLHF. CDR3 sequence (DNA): TGTGCCTGGAGTGACAGGGGAGGTTCACCCCTCCACTTT.